Listed below are T cell receptor beta chains from one sample, sequenced in a study of Ad26.COV2.S vaccination and SARS-CoV-2 variants. Measured with immunoSEQ multiplex PCR; TCRdb has only the in-frame clones, and not every one. The sample has over 350,000 clones, 70% to 90% seen once. The specimen comprised peripheral blood, sampled in a trial of Ad26.COV2.S vaccine versus placebo. The receptors stem from a person aged 18-60 years who received the Ad26.COV2.S COVID-19 vaccine or a placebo. The CDR3 runs from the conserved cysteine through the conserved F or W. The order of the fields is V gene, clone size, D gene, J gene, CDR3 protein, CDR3 DNA. A D gene is named only where the DNA matches it firmly. Clone size is stated in some rows and not others, as once, few, many or a class when expanded.

TRBV19	-	TRBD1	TRBJ1-2	CASTSQTGANYGYTF	TGTGCCAGTACCAGCCAGACAGGGGCGAACTATGGCTACACCTTC
TRBV11-2	-	-	TRBJ1-6	CASSLAGGMGSPLHF	TGTGCCAGCAGCCTAGCGGGGGGGATGGGATCACCCCTCCACTTT
TRBV10-3	once	TRBD1	TRBJ1-1	CAISVGTEITEAFF	TGTGCCATCAGTGTGGGGACAGAGATCACTGAAGCTTTCTTT
TRBV6-1	-	-	TRBJ2-7	CASSEARVGVDYEQYF	TGTGCCAGCAGTGAGGCTCGGGTGGGGGTGGATTACGAGCAGTACTTC
TRBV6-5	-	-	TRBJ1-1	CASSYSGQYTEAFF	TGTGCCAGCAGTTACTCTGGACAGTACACTGAAGCTTTCTTT
TRBV18	few	TRBD1	TRBJ1-2	CASSPQGTGEDGYTF	TGTGCCAGCTCACCACAAGGGACAGGGGAAGATGGCTACACCTTC
TRBV6-5	-	-	TRBJ1-6	CASSWSNSPLHF	TGTGCCAGCAGTTGGTCGAATTCACCCCTCCACTTT
TRBV19	-	-	TRBJ1-2	CASRRGGYTF	TGTGCCAGTAGGAGGGGAGGCTACACCTTC
TRBV6-6	-	TRBD1	TRBJ2-7	CASRGQEANEQYF	TGTGCCAGCAGAGGACAGGAGGCCAACGAGCAGTACTTC
TRBV2	once	-	TRBJ1-1	CASSVDIVSSEAFF	TGTGCCAGCAGTGTGGATATAGTGTCCTCTGAAGCTTTCTTT
TRBV15	-	-	TRBJ2-5	CATSRGQGGADTQYF	TGTGCCACCAGCAGAGGCCAGGGGGGGGCGGATACCCAGTACTTC
TRBV5-1	-	TRBD1	TRBJ2-1	CASSLVATGSDEQFF	TGCGCCAGCAGCTTGGTCGCGACAGGGAGCGATGAGCAGTTCTTC
TRBV7-2	-	TRBD2	TRBJ2-1	CASSSRGSGGTEQFF	TGTGCCAGCAGCTCCCGGGGTAGCGGGGGGACTGAGCAGTTCTTC
TRBV4-1	-	-	TRBJ2-6	CASSQIDLGFSGANVLTF	TGCGCCAGCAGCCAGATCGATCTTGGGTTCTCTGGGGCCAACGTCCTGACTTTC
TRBV4-1	-	-	TRBJ1-3	CASSQDLADSGGNTIYF	TGCGCCAGCAGCCAAGATCTTGCTGATTCGGGGGGAAACACCATATATTTT
TRBV2	-	TRBD2	TRBJ2-1	CASRVLAGGRGEQFF	TGTGCCAGCAGGGTACTAGCGGGGGGCCGGGGTGAGCAGTTCTTC
TRBV2	-	-	TRBJ1-3	CASSDNPQKGNTIYF	TGTGCCAGCAGTGATAACCCCCAGAAGGGAAACACCATATATTTT
TRBV7-9	-	TRBD2	TRBJ2-5	CASSLAGGASETQYF	TGTGCCAGCAGCTTAGCCGGGGGGGCCTCAGAGACCCAGTACTTC
TRBV18	-	-	TRBJ2-1	CASSPRDRDTVRNEQFF	TGTGCCAGCTCACCGAGGGACCGAGACACCGTTCGGAATGAGCAGTTCTTC
TRBV19	-	TRBD2	TRBJ2-3	CASSFTGTSRDTQYF	TGTGCCAGTAGTTTTACCGGGACTAGCCGAGATACGCAGTATTTT
TRBV15	-	TRBD1	TRBJ1-1	CATSRETGENTEAFF	TGTGCCACCAGCAGAGAGACAGGGGAGAACACTGAAGCTTTCTTT
TRBV5-1	-	TRBD2	TRBJ2-5	CASSLGLRGGFETQYF	TGCGCCAGCAGCTTGGGGTTGCGGGGGGGTTTCGAGACCCAGTACTTC
TRBV10-2	-	TRBD1	TRBJ1-1	CASSTRQGLNTEAFF	TGCGCCAGCAGTACACGACAGGGCTTGAACACTGAAGCTTTCTTT
TRBV10-1	-	TRBD2	TRBJ2-7	CASSNLERGNSYEQYF	TGCGCCAGCAGTAACCTAGAGCGGGGGAACTCCTACGAGCAGTACTTC
TRBV5-6	-	-	TRBJ1-2	CASSPGRNYGYTF	TGTGCCAGCAGCCCGGGGAGAAACTATGGCTACACCTTC
TRBV5-6	-	-	TRBJ1-1	CASRRTQNTEAFF	TGTGCCAGCAGAAGAACCCAGAACACTGAAGCTTTCTTT
TRBV4-1	-	TRBD1	TRBJ1-5	CASSPDRGNQPQHF	TGCGCCAGCAGCCCCGACAGGGGTAATCAGCCCCAGCATTTT
TRBV10-3	-	-	TRBJ2-5	CATAEGQETQYF	TGTGCCACCGCGGAGGGCCAAGAGACCCAGTACTTC
TRBV10-2	-	-	TRBJ1-4	CASSETGRIEKLFF	TGCGCCAGCAGTGAGACGGGACGGATTGAAAAACTGTTTTTT
TRBV7-9	-	TRBD2	TRBJ2-1	CASSPSGGEEFF	TGTGCCAGCAGCCCATCCGGGGGGGAGGAGTTCTTC
TRBV6-5	-	-	TRBJ2-2	CASRDRRMNTGELFF	TGTGCCAGCAGAGACAGGAGAATGAACACCGGGGAGCTGTTTTTT
TRBV7-9	-	-	TRBJ1-1	CASLSLLNTEAFF	TGTGCCAGCTTAAGCCTCCTGAACACTGAAGCTTTCTTT
TRBV5-1	-	TRBD1	TRBJ2-7	CASSLAGDRGGEQYF	TGCGCCAGCAGCTTGGCGGGCGACAGGGGAGGCGAGCAGTACTTC
TRBV7-9	-	-	TRBJ1-2	CASSPGRYYGYTF	TGTGCCAGCAGCCCGGGAAGGTACTATGGCTACACCTTC
TRBV5-8	-	-	TRBJ2-1	CASSLRSGLPYNEQFF	TGTGCCAGCAGCTTGCGTAGCGGCCTACCCTACAATGAGCAGTTCTTC
TRBV6-5	-	TRBD1	TRBJ1-2	CASRRATGDGYTF	TGTGCCAGCAGACGCGCGACAGGGGATGGCTACACCTTC
TRBV12-3/TRBV12-4	-	-	TRBJ1-1	CASSAYWDPEAFF	TGTGCCAGCAGTGCTTATTGGGACCCTGAAGCTTTCTTT
TRBV7-9	-	-	TRBJ2-6	CASSWGNSGANVLTF	TGTGCCAGCAGCTGGGGTAACTCTGGGGCCAACGTCCTGACTTTC
TRBV19	-	TRBD1	TRBJ1-1	CASRETGSANTEAFF	TGTGCCAGTAGGGAGACAGGGAGTGCGAACACTGAAGCTTTCTTT
TRBV20-1	-	TRBD1	TRBJ2-5	CSASVRTGAIETQYF	TGCAGTGCTAGTGTAAGGACAGGGGCGATAGAGACCCAGTACTTC